This T cell receptor (beta chain) is from a study of blood T cell repertoires in COVID-19. TCRdb's copy holds only in-frame clones and misses some; the assay was immunoSEQ multiplex PCR. The repertoire has 250,000 to 350,000 clones, about nine tenths of them found once; the top ten carry roughly 2.9%. The TCR comes from a woman in her 50s who had been exposed to COVID-19. What was sequenced was PBMCs or T cells enriched from blood (not recorded which).

CDR3 in DNA: TGTGCCAGCAGTTTCCCCAACTCCGGGGTCAGTAATTCACCCCTCCACTTT. Its protein is CASSFPNSGVSNSPLHF. The chain is built from TRBV28 and TRBJ1-6, with unresolved D. V shed 3 bases and J shed 6 bases, with 18 bases lying between them. The germline gives CDR1 MDHEN, CDR2 SYDVKM. The length of the CDR3 is 17 residues.